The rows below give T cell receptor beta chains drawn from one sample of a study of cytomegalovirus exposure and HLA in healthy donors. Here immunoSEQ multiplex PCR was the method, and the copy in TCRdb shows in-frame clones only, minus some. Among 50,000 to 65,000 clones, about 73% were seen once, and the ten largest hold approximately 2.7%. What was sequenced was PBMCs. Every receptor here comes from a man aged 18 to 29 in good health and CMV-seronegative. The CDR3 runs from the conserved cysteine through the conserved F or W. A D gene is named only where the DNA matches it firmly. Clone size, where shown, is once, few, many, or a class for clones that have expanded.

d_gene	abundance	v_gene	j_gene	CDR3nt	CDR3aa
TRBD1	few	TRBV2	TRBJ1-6	TGTGCCAGCACTGACGACAGGGTATTTGTTTCACCCCTCCACTTT	CASTDDRVFVSPLHF
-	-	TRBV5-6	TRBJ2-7	TGTGCCAGCAGCCTAGGAGGATACGAGCAGTACTTC	CASSLGGYEQYF
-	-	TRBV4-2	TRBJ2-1	TGTGCCAGCAGCCAAGTGAGTTTGACTGTAAACAATGAGCAGTTCTTC	CASSQVSLTVNNEQFF
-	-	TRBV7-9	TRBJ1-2	TGTGCCAGCAGCTTATCCACAGGGTACTATGGCTACACCTTC	CASSLSTGYYGYTF
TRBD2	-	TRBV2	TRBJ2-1	TGTGCCAGCAGGGGACTAGGGGGCAATGAGCAGTTCTTC	CASRGLGGNEQFF
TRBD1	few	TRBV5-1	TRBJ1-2	TGCGCCAGCAGCTTGGGACAGGGGAGCTATGGCTACACCTTC	CASSLGQGSYGYTF
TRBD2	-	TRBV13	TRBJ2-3	TGTGCCAGCAGCCCGGAAACTAGCGGGAGGGCACTAGCCACAGATACGCAGTATTTT	CASSPETSGRALATDTQYF
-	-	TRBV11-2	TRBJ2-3	TGTGCCAGCAGCCTACCAGGGGGGGATACGCAGTATTTT	CASSLPGGDTQYF
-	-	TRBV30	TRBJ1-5	TGTGCCTGGAGTTCGCAGAGCAATCAGCCCCAGCATTTT	CAWSSQSNQPQHF
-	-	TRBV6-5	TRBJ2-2	TGTGCCAGCAGGCCTAGCGCTGCCGGGGAGCTGTTTTTT	CASRPSAAGELFF
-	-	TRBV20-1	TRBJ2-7	TGCAGTGCGGAGCGGGACGAGCAGTACTTC	CSAERDEQYF
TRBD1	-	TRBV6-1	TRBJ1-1	TGTGCCAGCAGTGAACAGGGGGAAGACACTGAAGCTTTCTTT	CASSEQGEDTEAFF
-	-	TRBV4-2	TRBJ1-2	TGTGCCAGCAGCCAAGATCGGGGGGCAAACGGCTATGGCTACACCTTC	CASSQDRGANGYGYTF
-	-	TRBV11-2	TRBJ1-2	TGTGCCAGCAGCTTAGGGGCAGACCGCTATGGCTACACCTTC	CASSLGADRYGYTF
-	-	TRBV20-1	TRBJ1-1	TGCAGTGCCGCGGACATGTTTGAAGCTTTCTTT	CSAADMFEAFF
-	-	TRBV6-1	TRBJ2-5	TGTGCCAGCAAGGACCCGACCCGGTGGGAGACCCGGTACTTC	CASKDPTRWETRYF